The rows below give T cell receptor beta chains drawn from one sample of a study of glioma-infiltrating T cells after dendritic cell vaccination. Using immunoSEQ multiplex PCR, the repertoire was profiled, and TCRdb retains in-frame clones only, with some absent. Here the sample spans tens of thousands of clones, roughly four fifths being singletons. This specimen consisted of blood, obtained before dendritic cell vaccination. The receptor set was obtained from a human donor with glioblastoma. CDR3s include the opening cysteine and the closing phenylalanine or tryptophan.

>TRBV7-2|TRBJ2-1
CATTKAAGSSYNEQFF
>TRBV10-1|TRBJ2-3
CASSGLAGVGTDTQYF
>TRBV9|TRBJ2-7
CASSPRGGGTTYEQYF
>TRBV6-5|TRBJ2-1
CASSYAGLAVYNEQFF
>TRBV10-3|NA
CAITATSGNTNTGELFF
>TRBV11-3|TRBJ2-1
CASSLAESSYNEQFF
>TRBV7-9|TRBJ1-2
CASSLATVYGYTF
>TRBV5-1|TRBJ1-2
CASSLSAGGDYGYTF
>TRBV5-6|TRBJ1-5
CASSVSGTVLNQPQHF
>TRBV29-1|TRBJ1-1
CSVEDGRDTEAFF
>TRBV6-1|TRBJ1-2
CASSDRAAGNYGYTF
>TRBV18|TRBJ2-3
CASSPRTDSFYTGSGNTQYF
>TRBV7-9|TRBJ2-2
CASSFFSGGTLNTGELFF
>TRBV5-1|NA
CASSPGTGVSYEQYF
>TRBV5-6|TRBJ1-2
CASSRTLPGDPYGYTF
>TRBV5-1|TRBJ2-4
CARTGLAGDGSKNIQYF
>TRBV28|TRBJ2-1
CASRQGLEQVF
>TRBV7-9|TRBJ1-2
CASRGTGYGYTF
>TRBV6-1|TRBJ1-1
CASSEAPGQVEAFF
>TRBV18|TRBJ1-3
CASSPQGADGNTIYF
>TRBV7-2|TRBJ1-5
CASSLVGFQPQHF
>TRBV6-5|TRBJ1-1
CASSPLGNLAGAFF
>TRBV6-1|TRBJ2-5
CASSVSGNGETQYF
>TRBV10-2|TRBJ1-2
CASSDEAYGYGYTF
>TRBV5-1|TRBJ1-4
CASSPAAQGVGEKLFF
>TRBV18|TRBJ1-1
CASSPPRTQNTEAFF
>TRBV7-8|TRBJ1-6
CASSLTPTGTGSYNSPLHF
>TRBV25-1|TRBJ2-1
CASTGAGLAEHSYNEQFF
>TRBV6-6|TRBJ1-2
CASSPTIENGGYTF
>TRBV11-3|TRBJ2-5
CASSRGGVDQETQYF
>TRBV27|TRBJ2-1
CASSGTSGGFNEQFF
>TRBV7-9|TRBJ2-3
CASSLQAPSTDTQYF